The 27 T cell receptor beta chains below all came from one sample that was sequenced in a study of blood T cells in healthy people across ages. Primed by a sample-barcoded 5' primer and a J-beta primer mix, a second PCR proceeded for about 6 to 11 cycles. Via MiXCR, TCRdb re-called the 5' RACE reads, giving one row per CDR3 protein. The sample consists of fewer than 950,000 distinct CDR3 sequences, approximately 35% of them appearing once. Sequenced material: blood. The receptor source for this set is a man between 18 and 29 years old in good health.

This clonotype was recorded many times. The genes are TRBV5-6 and TRBJ2-3, with a tentative D call TRBD1 (6 bases). Germline values: CDR1 SGHDT, CDR2 YYEEEE. V lost 0 bases and J lost 5, with 7 bases in between. There are 13 residues in the CDR3. The CDR3 DNA is TGTGCCAGCAGCTTGGTCAGGGGAGATACGCAGTATTTT. It is translated as CASSLVRGDTQYF.

This clonotype was seen a handful of times. V is TRBV6-5 and J is TRBJ2-3; TRBD1 agrees at 8 bases. The CDR3 is made up of 15 amino acids. CDR1 is MNHEY and CDR2 is SVGAGI in the germline V gene. The trim removed 6 bases at V and 2 bases at J, leaving 7 bases unmatched. The CDR3 protein is CASRATGDNTDTQYF. CDR3 DNA sequence: TGTGCCAGCAGGGCGACAGGGGATAACACAGATACGCAGTATTTT.

About this clonotype itself: This may stem from a read error, because a much larger clone lies one nucleotide away. The chain combines TRBV20-1 with TRBJ2-1, with D possibly matching TRBD1 (6 bases). This CDR3 has 14 residues. V was pared by 4 bases and J by 10 bases, with 20 bases between. CDR1 is DFQATT, CDR2 SNEGSKA, per germline (reference sequence). The CDR3 region is CSAITGRVFYEQFF. The CDR3 nucleotides are TGCAGTGCTATTACAGGGCGGGTATTCTACGAGCAGTTCTTC.

The sample holds a few counts of this clonotype. This chain uses TRBV28 with TRBJ1-1; TRBD1 matches 7 bases. Germline V gives CDR1 MDHEN, CDR2 SYDVKM. Unmatched junction bases numbered 7, after V lost 2 bases and J lost 1 base. The CDR3 length is 16 residues. DNA for the CDR3: TGTGCCAGCAGTTTAGCAGGGGGAACTCAGAACACTGAAGCTTTCTTT. This encodes CASSLAGGTQNTEAFF.

This clonotype was picked up a small number of times. This rearrangement joins TRBV7-2 to TRBJ1-4; the D gene is possibly TRBD1 (5 bases). From germline, CDR1 is SGHTA and CDR2 FQGNSA. Trimming cost V 1 base and J 7 bases, with 13 bases left between them. This CDR3 comprises 15 residues. The CDR3 DNA is TGTGCCAGCAGCTTAGGCGGCAGGGAAATTGAAAAACTGTTTTTT. Protein product: CASSLGGREIEKLFF.

This clonotype was picked up many times. The chain links TRBV7-8 to TRBJ2-3; D may correspond to TRBD1 or TRBD2 (5 bases each). Germline CDR1 and CDR2: SGHVS and FQNEAQ. Deletions cut 3 bases from V and 6 bases from J, with 10 bases between. CDR3 length: 13 residues. As DNA, the CDR3 is TGTGCCAGCAGCTTCCAGGGAGCCGATACGCAGTATTTT. Its protein product is CASSFQGADTQYF.

The chain links TRBV9 to TRBJ2-4; D is undetermined. The tail of the sequence fits TRBJ2-7 better, so the J call may be wrong. Germline V CDR1 and CDR2: SGDLS, YYNGEE. The CDR3 consists of 13 residues. In DNA form, the CDR3 reads TGTGCCAGCAGCGTAGATCCGGGCTCCGAGCAGTACTTC. Protein product: CASSVDPGSEQYF.

Only a few counts were recorded for this clonotype. The V gene is TRBV28, the J gene TRBJ2-7, with 10 bases lining up with TRBD1. The trim removed 5 bases at V and 7 bases at J, leaving 8 bases unmatched. The CDR3 sequence is 14 residues long. Germline CDR1 and CDR2: MDHEN and SYDVKM. CDR3: CASSVTGGLREQYF. For the CDR3, the DNA is TGTGCCAGCAGTGTGACAGGGGGCCTAAGGGAGCAGTACTTC.

The genes are TRBV6-2 or TRBV6-3 and TRBJ2-7; TRBD2 aligns across 8 bases. Per germline, CDR1 MNHEY and CDR2 SVGEGT. J was trimmed by 6 bases and V by 2 bases; bases with no gene match: 6. CDR3 length equals 14 residues. CDR3 coding DNA: TGTGCCAGCAGTTACACGGGACTAGGGAGCGAGCAGTACTTC. This codes for CASSYTGLGSEQYF.

J is TRBJ2-5 and V is TRBV12-3 or TRBV12-4; no definite D call. V was pared by 5 bases and J by 0 bases, with 10 bases between. The CDR3 covers 14 residues. This chain's CDR3 is CASSPDDHQETQYF. CDR3 coding DNA: TGTGCCAGCAGTCCCGACGACCACCAAGAGACCCAGTACTTC.

There are a few counts of this clonotype. V and J are TRBV2 and TRBJ2-3, with 11 bases fitting TRBD2. Germline values: CDR1 SNHLY, CDR2 FYNNEI. J lost 8 bases, V lost 6 bases, and 10 bases had no gene match. The CDR3 is 15 amino acids. The CDR3 loop is CASRFSGGVLATQYF. The CDR3 DNA is TGTGCCAGCAGGTTTAGCGGGGGGGTCCTGGCTACGCAGTATTTT.

V gene TRBV20-1 combines with J gene TRBJ1-2, with 7 bases lining up with TRBD1. The CDR3 is 16 residues long. CDR1 and CDR2 (germline): DFQATT, SNEGSKA (reference sequence). J lost 5 bases, V lost 5 bases, and 17 bases had no gene match. The CDR3 loop is CSAAVTPGQWKYGYTF. In DNA form, the CDR3 reads TGCAGTGCTGCAGTAACCCCGGGACAGTGGAAATATGGCTACACCTTC.

To note about this clonotype: This could be a read error, since a much larger clone is one nucleotide away. The chain is built from TRBV9 and TRBJ2-3, with 12 bases lining up with TRBD1. Germline assignment: CDR1 SGDLS and CDR2 YYNGEE. V was pared by 7 bases and J by 5 bases, with 11 bases of the junction left unmatched. The CDR3 is made up of 16 amino acids. In nucleotides, the CDR3 is TGTGCCAGCGGCGCGGGACAGGGGGCGCGTAAAGATACGCAGTATTTT. It is translated as CASGAGQGARKDTQYF.

This clonotype was seen a few times. The gene calls are TRBV7-9 and TRBJ2-1; TRBD1 might be the D (6 bases). In germline, CDR1 is SEHNR, CDR2 FQNEAQ (reference sequence). The CDR3 is made up of 12 amino acids. DNA of the CDR3: TGTGCAACAGGGAGCTCCTACAATGAGCAGTTCTTC. Residues: CATGSSYNEQFF.

Notes on this clonotype: With a much larger clone just one base away, this may be a read error. The rearrangement joins TRBV12-3 or TRBV12-4 to TRBJ2-5; D gene uncertain. The tail of the sequence fits TRBJ2-1 better, so the J call may be wrong. This CDR3 region has 15 residues. CDR3 residues: CASSRNPRHPETQFF. CDR3 sequence (DNA): TGTGCCAGCAGCCGAAACCCACGGCACCCAGAGACCCAGTTCTTC.

This clonotype has just one count. The CDR3, as DNA: TGTGCCAGTAGCCGCTCCGGTTCAGATACGCAGTATTTT. Encoded protein: CASSRSGSDTQYF. This chain uses TRBV7-2 with TRBJ2-3; D unresolved. Germline values: CDR1 SGHTA, CDR2 FQGNSA. This CDR3 is 13 amino acids long. Trimming removed 9 bases from V and 4 bases from J, with 14 bases in between.

The chain combines TRBV16 with TRBJ2-4; D call uncertain. V dropped 2 bases and J dropped 0 bases, with 14 bases sitting between them. Germline CDR1 is KGHSY and CDR2 is FQNENV. The CDR3 runs 17 residues. For the CDR3, the DNA is TGTGCCAGCAGCCAAGAGTGGTCGGATTTAGCCAAAAACATTCAGTACTTC. It specifies CASSQEWSDLAKNIQYF.

There are a few counts of this clonotype. V is TRBV6-6 and J is TRBJ1-3; D gene ambiguous. Trimming stripped 0 bases from V and 13 bases from J, with 10 bases between. Germline loops: CDR1 MNHNY, CDR2 SVGAGI (reference sequence). This CDR3 is 12 amino acids long. DNA of the CDR3: TGTGCCAGCAGTTACTCGGGAGAGGCTATATATTTT. Protein sequence: CASSYSGEAIYF.

In this sample, this clonotype turned up many times. This chain joins TRBV12-3 or TRBV12-4 and TRBJ1-2, with D hard to call. This CDR3 comprises 14 residues. V was trimmed by 3 bases and J by 5 bases, leaving 13 bases between them. The CDR3 DNA is TGTGCCAGCAGTTTTTCCGGCCGTAGTTATGGCTACACCTTC. This codes for CASSFSGRSYGYTF.

In regard to this clonotype: Possible read error: a much larger clone is one base away. The final CDR3 position lacks the conserved phenylalanine or tryptophan, pointing to a likely read error. The chain carries TRBV7-2 and TRBJ2-5; D gene uncertain. The germline V gene encodes CDR1 SGHTA and CDR2 FQGNSA. Trimming stripped 2 bases from V and 0 bases from J, with 10 bases between. This CDR3 is built from 15 residues. The CDR3 nucleotides read TGTGCCAGCAGCTTACAGACTGGTAACCAAGAGACCCAGTACTAC. The encoded protein is CASSLQTGNQETQYY.

J is TRBJ2-1 and V is TRBV11-2; 8 nucleotides agree with TRBD2. The CDR3 runs 12 residues. Germline V gene sequence: CDR1 SGHAT, CDR2 FQNNGV. The V and J ends lost 5 bases and 13 bases, in that order; junction bases with no gene match: 7. The CDR3 nucleotides are TGTGCCAGCAGCGCCGGGAGGGAGACCCAGTTCTTC. As protein: CASSAGRETQFF.

This clonotype came up a few times. V and J are TRBV12-3 or TRBV12-4 and TRBJ2-1; no clear D. The CDR3 is made up of 15 amino acids. Trimming removed 5 bases at V and 7 bases at J, with 18 bases between. The CDR3 sequence is CASSGSGKGANEQFF. DNA for the CDR3: TGTGCCAGCAGTGGATCCGGAAAGGGCGCGAATGAGCAGTTCTTC.

On this clonotype itself: This sequence may be a read error, since a much larger clone differs from it by one base. The chain couples TRBV20-1 to TRBJ2-5; 8 positions agree with TRBD2. V shed 0 bases and J 11 bases; nucleotides not matched to a gene: 14. The CDR3 spans 15 residues. The germline V gene encodes CDR1 DFQATT and CDR2 SNEGSKA (reference sequence). CDR3 residues: CSARDWGAGVHEQYF. In DNA, the CDR3 is TGCAGTGCTAGAGATTGGGGAGCGGGAGTCCATGAGCAGTACTTC.

V gene TRBV4-2 combines with J gene TRBJ2-7; 9 bases map to TRBD1. CDR3 length equals 15 residues. V shed 1 base, J shed 3 bases, and the junction held 4 bases outside the gene matches. The germline V gene encodes CDR1 LGHNA and CDR2 YNFKEQ. The CDR3 loop reads CASSQGTGADYEQYF. The CDR3 coding sequence is TGTGCCAGCAGCCAAGGGACAGGGGCGGACTACGAGCAGTACTTC.

About this clonotype itself: An end of the junction does not agree with germline; a read error may underlie this. The chain couples TRBV12-5 to TRBJ2-7, with TRBD1 identical over 7 bases. The CDR3 loop spans 18 amino acids. Germline V gene data show CDR1 as LGHNT and CDR2 as FRNRAP. The DNA for the CDR3 is TGTGCTAGTGGTTTGATGGGACAGCGCTCCCAGTCGGCCTACGGGCAGTACTTC. Its translation: CASGLMGQRSQSAYGQYF.

This chain joins TRBV12-3 or TRBV12-4 and TRBJ1-1; D gene ambiguous. This CDR3 contains 13 residues. Trimming stripped 7 bases from V and 2 bases from J, with 11 bases between. Here the CDR3 reads CASNRKDNTEAFF. CDR3 in DNA: TGTGCCAGCAATCGTAAGGACAACACTGAAGCTTTCTTT.

The chain links TRBV9 to TRBJ2-1, with a possible D match to TRBD1 (6 bases). The CDR3 is 15 amino acids. Germline-derived CDR1 and CDR2 are SGDLS and YYNGEE. Trimming cost V 0 bases and J 10 bases, with 17 bases left between them. Here the CDR3 DNA reads TGTGCCAGCAGCGTAGGGCAGGACAGTCCCTACGAGCAGTTCTTC. Translated: CASSVGQDSPYEQFF.